This entry concerns a single TCR beta chain. The data were obtained in a study of blood T cell repertoires in COVID-19. About the study: There were acute and convalescent COVID-19 samples, and they came from the United States, Italy and Spain.

Germline CDR1 SNHLY, CDR2 FYNNEI. V was pared by 6 bases and J by 6 bases, with 15 bases between. The CDR3 runs 15 residues. Original methodology: Quantification of nucleated cells was approximated via reference gene primer amplification. Assay: immunoSEQ multiplex PCR; the TCRdb copy retains only in-frame clones and omits some. V, J and clone size reflect that table, while D and trimming were determined from the DNA. Here the sample spans tens of thousands of clones, approximately 78% being singletons. This receptor was taken from a man aged 80 or over with acute or convalescent COVID-19. The sample taken for sequencing was peripheral blood. The chain employs TRBV2 and TRBJ1-6; TRBD1 might be the D (6 bases). The DNA for the CDR3 is TGTGCCAGCAGAGGCGGGGGGGCGCCTAATTCACCCCTCCACTTT. Amino acid sequence: CASRGGGAPNSPLHF.